Listed here are 26 T cell receptor beta chains from one sample, sequenced in a study of T cell changes during pregnancy in multiple sclerosis. TCRdb's table, derived via immunoSEQ multiplex PCR, lists solely in-frame clones and lacks some. The sample includes more than 55,000 clones, 85% to 95% of them seen just once. Sequencing used CD8+ T cells from peripheral blood mononuclear cells, obtained in the third trimester of pregnancy. These receptors were obtained from a female donor with multiple sclerosis, enrolled in a pregnancy study.

This clone was detected once. J is TRBJ2-7 and V is TRBV27, with TRBD2 matching 11 bases. The V gene's germline CDR1 is MNHEY and CDR2 SMNVEV (reference sequence). The J segment lost 0 bases and the V segment lost 7 bases, leaving 8 bases of the junction unmatched. This CDR3 has 16 amino acids. This CDR3 reads CASTLSGTSGSYEQYF. CDR3 nucleotide sequence: TGTGCCAGCACCTTATCTGGGACTAGCGGCTCCTACGAGCAGTACTTC.

This clone is labeled medium-sized (0.01 to 0.1%). This rearrangement joins TRBV6-1 to TRBJ2-5, with 10 nucleotides matching TRBD2. V was clipped by 6 bases and J by 0 bases; unmatched bases: 4. The CDR3 totals 15 residues. CDR1 and CDR2 from the germline V gene are MNHNS and SASEGT. CDR3 bases: TGTGCCAGCAGCCGGCTAGCGGGAGACCAAGAGACCCAGTACTTC. Encoded protein: CASSRLAGDQETQYF.

The chain links TRBV6-6 to TRBJ2-7; TRBD1 matches at 11 bases. The CDR3 extends over 14 amino acids. Germline CDR1 and CDR2: MNHNY and SVGAGI (reference sequence). V was clipped by 4 bases and J by 7 bases; unmatched bases: 6. The CDR3 sequence is CASSSGTGGLEQYF. Written as DNA, the CDR3 is TGTGCCAGCAGTTCCGGGACAGGGGGTTTGGAGCAGTACTTC.

V usage is TRBV29-1 and J usage is TRBJ2-1; D is possibly TRBD2 (6 bases). Germline V gene data show CDR1 as SQVTM and CDR2 as ANQGSEA. Between the trimmed V and J ends, which lost 7 bases and 6 bases, there was a span of 13 bases. CDR3 length: 12 residues. In DNA form, the CDR3 reads TGCAGCGCTCTGGACTACCCCAATGAGCAGTTCTTC. It encodes CSALDYPNEQFF.

V usage is TRBV6-1 and J usage is TRBJ2-7, with D maybe TRBD2 (7 bases). Germline CDR1 reads MNHNS; CDR2 reads SASEGT. The ends were cut back, 2 bases at V and 3 bases at J, with 11 bases in the middle. CDR3 length: 14 residues. CDR3 bases: TGTGCCAGCAGTGAATGGGGAGGGGGCTACGAGCAGTACTTC. This translates into CASSEWGGGYEQYF.

The V call is TRBV13, the J call TRBJ1-1, with unresolved D. Between the trimmed V and J ends, which lost 5 bases and 4 bases, there was a span of 8 bases. Germline V gene lookup returns CDR1 PRHDT and CDR2 FYEKMQ (reference sequence). This CDR3 spans 12 amino acids. In DNA form, the CDR3 reads TGTGCCAGCAGCCCCTTCGTCACTGAAGCTTTCTTT. This encodes CASSPFVTEAFF.

The chain joins TRBV9 to TRBJ2-2, with 11 bases lining up with TRBD2. The CDR3 is 15 amino acids. The V and J ends lost 2 bases and 8 bases, in that order; junction bases with no gene match: 5. Germline V gene sequence: CDR1 SGDLS, CDR2 YYNGEE. CDR3 DNA: TGTGCCAGCAGCGTCTTTAGCGGGAGGGAAGGGGAGCTGTTTTTT. This translates into CASSVFSGREGELFF.

The chain links TRBV11-1 to TRBJ2-3; a weak D match, TRBD1 (5 bases). This CDR3 has 16 residues. Trimming took 5 bases from V and 0 from J, leaving 15 bases between them. CDR1 SGHAT and CDR2 FQDESV come from the germline V gene (reference sequence). The CDR3 nucleotides read TGTGCCAGCAGCCCCGCAGGGTTAGTTAGCACAGATACGCAGTATTTT. Encoded protein: CASSPAGLVSTDTQYF.

The chain has TRBV13 and TRBJ2-5, with a tentative D call TRBD1 (6 bases). This CDR3 is built from 12 residues. V was cut by 4 bases and J by 4 bases, with 7 bases left in between. The germline gives CDR1 PRHDT, CDR2 FYEKMQ (reference sequence). CDR3 bases: TGTGCCAGCAGCTCCAGGGGAGAGACCCAGTACTTC. Translation gives CASSSRGETQYF.

The chain has TRBV7-6 and TRBJ1-1; 8 nucleotides line up with TRBD1. The CDR3 runs 15 residues. Germline CDR1 SGHVS, CDR2 FNYEAQ. V was pared by 2 bases and J by 4 bases, with 6 bases of the junction left unmatched. The CDR3: CASSLSGGAGTEAFF. The CDR3 DNA is TGTGCCAGCAGCTTATCAGGGGGCGCCGGCACTGAAGCTTTCTTT. The full variable domain, rest sourced from reference TRBV7-6 and TRBJ1-1, is GAGVSQSPRYKVTKRGQDVALRCDPISGHVSLYWYRQALGQGPEFLTYFNYEAQQDKSGLPNDRFSAERPEGSISTLTIQRTEQRDSAMYRCASSLSGGAGTEAFFGQGTRLTVV.

Comments on this clone: The junction does not match germline at one end; this may be a read error. This chain connects TRBV7-7 to TRBJ2-1; D is possibly TRBD1 (5 bases). The germline V gene encodes CDR1 SSHAT and CDR2 FNYEAQ (reference sequence). This CDR3 spans 14 amino acids. The CDR3 loop is CASSSVGPYNEQFF. DNA for the CDR3: TGTGCTAGCAGCTCAGTGGGGCCCTACAATGAGCAGTTCTTC. Full variable domain (missing parts from reference TRBV7-7 and TRBJ2-1): GAGVSQSPRYKVTKRGQDVTLRCDPISSHATLYWYQQALGQGPEFLTYFNYEAQPDKSGLPSDRFSAERPEGSISTLTIQRTEQRDSAMYRCASSSVGPYNEQFFGPGTRLTVL.

The V gene is TRBV10-3, the J gene TRBJ2-7, with a tentative D call TRBD2 (6 bases). This CDR3 has 15 residues. Between the trimmed V and J ends, which lost 2 bases and 1 base, there was a span of 12 bases. The germline V gene encodes CDR1 ENHRY and CDR2 SYGVKD. Here the CDR3 reads CAISEVAGSSYEQYF. CDR3 DNA sequence: TGTGCCATCAGTGAGGTGGCGGGGTCGTCCTACGAGCAGTACTTC.

The gene calls are TRBV2 and TRBJ2-1, with a tentative D call TRBD1 (5 bases). Looked up from germline, CDR1 is SNHLY and CDR2 is FYNNEI. With 5 bases removed from V and 3 bases from J, the gap between germline ends came to 14 bases. The CDR3 loop spans 15 amino acids. CDR3 residues: CASSITGEVYNEQFF. CDR3 nucleotides: TGTGCCAGCAGTATAACAGGTGAGGTCTACAATGAGCAGTTCTTC.

This chain links TRBV27 with TRBJ1-2; the D gene is possibly TRBD1 (6 bases). V lost 0 bases, J lost 7 bases, and 15 bases lay in between. Per the germline V gene, CDR1 is MNHEY and CDR2 is SMNVEV (reference sequence). The CDR3 contains 15 residues. This chain's CDR3 is CASSLSRGGSSGYTF. CDR3 coding DNA: TGTGCCAGCAGTTTATCGAGGGGGGGTTCCTCTGGCTACACCTTC.

The V and J genes are TRBV30 and TRBJ1-2; D is perhaps TRBD1 (6 bases). V dropped 5 bases and J dropped 6 bases, with 10 bases sitting between them. Germline CDR1 and CDR2: GTSNPN and SVGIG (reference sequence). This CDR3 is 11 amino acids long. This chain's CDR3 is CAWGQMDGYTF. CDR3 DNA: TGTGCCTGGGGACAGATGGATGGCTACACCTTC.

The chain couples TRBV28 to TRBJ2-1, with 14 bases aligning to TRBD2. Germline-derived CDR1 and CDR2 are MDHEN and SYDVKM. This CDR3 region has 21 residues. Trimming took 4 bases from V and 9 from J; bases not matched to a gene: 23. This chain's CDR3 is CASSSPGGPGLAGEFRIEQFF. CDR3 nucleotides: TGTGCCAGCAGTTCCCCGGGGGGGCCGGGACTAGCGGGAGAATTCAGGATTGAGCAGTTCTTC.

Details on this clone: This specimen includes other DNA sequences encoding the same CDR3. This chain joins TRBV5-1 and TRBJ2-7, with TRBD1 matching 11 bases. The CDR3 covers 14 residues. Trimming took 4 bases from V and 4 from J; bases not matched to a gene: 4. Germline CDR1 is SGHRS and CDR2 is YFSETQ. In nucleotides, the CDR3 is TGCGCCAGCAGCCCCGGGACAGGGGGATACGAGCAGTACTTC. Protein: CASSPGTGGYEQYF.

This chain uses TRBV5-4 with TRBJ2-7, with D maybe TRBD2 (7 bases). The CDR3 totals 14 residues. The V and J ends lost 1 base and 4 bases respectively, with 12 bases between them. In germline, CDR1 is SGHNT, CDR2 YYREEE (reference sequence). CDR3 nucleotide sequence: TGTGCCAGCAGCTTGAAGGGGGGAGGGTACGAGCAGTACTTC. It is translated as CASSLKGGGYEQYF.

This chain connects TRBV30 to TRBJ1-2; no clear D gene. The CDR3 contains 16 residues. With 0 bases removed from V and 5 bases from J, the gap between germline ends came to 19 bases. Germline V gene lookup returns CDR1 GTSNPN and CDR2 SVGIG (reference sequence). CDR3 in amino acids: CAWSVRWLEDDYGYTF. CDR3 sequence (DNA): TGTGCCTGGAGTGTACGCTGGCTGGAGGATGATTATGGCTACACCTTC.

The chain links TRBV29-1 to TRBJ2-7, with D maybe TRBD1 (6 bases). This CDR3 region has 12 residues. CDR1 and CDR2 from the germline V gene are SQVTM and ANQGSEA. Trimming shortened V by 3 bases and J by 6 bases, and 12 bases separated the two germline ends. CDR3 in DNA: TGCAGCGTTGAGGGGGCCCTGGGCGAGCAGTACTTC. Its protein product is CSVEGALGEQYF.

Comments on this clone: The same CDR3 also results from other DNA sequences found in this sample. V is TRBV5-1 and J is TRBJ1-1, with TRBD1 identical over 7 bases. The CDR3 covers 14 residues. Germline V gene sequence: CDR1 SGHRS, CDR2 YFSETQ. Trimming at V came to 0 bases and at J to 4 bases, leaving 3 bases not matched to a gene. The CDR3 sequence is CASSLGQGATEAFF. CDR3 sequence (DNA): TGCGCCAGCAGCTTGGGACAGGGAGCCACTGAAGCTTTCTTT.

This chain joins TRBV2 and TRBJ2-5; a possible D gene is TRBD2 (5 bases). Deletions cut 4 bases from V and 4 bases from J, with 16 bases between. CDR3 length equals 15 residues. Germline V gene data show CDR1 as SNHLY and CDR2 as FYNNEI. Here the CDR3 reads CASSVSLGGGETQYF. CDR3 DNA: TGTGCCAGCAGTGTTTCTCTGGGCGGAGGAGAGACCCAGTACTTC.

This rearrangement joins TRBV2 to TRBJ2-7; D remains ambiguous. CDR1 is SNHLY, CDR2 FYNNEI, per germline. Trimming took 7 bases from V and 2 from J, leaving 12 bases between them. CDR3 length: 13 amino acids. In DNA, the CDR3 is TGTGCCAGCAAGATTTTAGAAGCCTACGAGCAGTACTTC. Translating gives CASKILEAYEQYF.

This rearrangement joins TRBV28 to TRBJ2-7, with 7 bases fitting TRBD2. The junction had 23 bases not matched to a gene; V was cut back by 5 bases and J by 1 base. The CDR3 loop spans 20 amino acids. Germline V gene sequence: CDR1 MDHEN, CDR2 SYDVKM. Here the CDR3 reads CASSRSGRVISSGVSYEQYF. The CDR3 DNA sequence: TGTGCCAGCAGTCGAAGTGGAAGGGTTATATCTAGCGGAGTGTCCTACGAGCAGTACTTC.

This sequence joins TRBV5-6 and TRBJ2-7; the D gene is possibly TRBD2 (6 bases). Germline assignment: CDR1 SGHDT and CDR2 YYEEEE. Trimming cost V 6 bases and J 6 bases, with 28 bases left between them. This CDR3 is built from 17 residues. The CDR3 nucleotides read TGTGCCAGCACCCCGGGGCCCGGGACTGAGTTGTGGGGCGAGCAGTACTTC. It yields the protein CASTPGPGTELWGEQYF.

This chain connects TRBV4-2 to TRBJ2-7, with 8 bases lining up with TRBD1. The CDR3 sequence is 15 residues long. The germline V gene has CDR1 LGHNA and CDR2 YNFKEQ. The junction had 4 bases not matched to a gene; V was cut back by 1 base and J by 2 bases. CDR3 coding DNA: TGTGCCAGCAGCCAAGGCCGGGACAGGACCTACGAGCAGTACTTC. Its protein is CASSQGRDRTYEQYF.